Below, 9 T cell receptor beta chains from the same sample are listed, as sequenced in a study of radiotherapy plus CTLA-4 blockade in lung cancer. Here immunoSEQ multiplex PCR was the method, and the copy in TCRdb shows in-frame clones only, minus some. This table holds 80,000 to 100,000 clones, about 86% found once. The specimen was peripheral blood, collected from a patient treated with radiotherapy plus ipilimumab. The receptors derive from a human donor with non-small cell lung cancer that progressed on radiotherapy plus ipilimumab.

The V call is TRBV25-1, the J call TRBJ2-3; D gene ambiguous. Trimming took off 10 bases at V and 3 bases at J, with 5 bases between the two ends. Germline CDR1 and CDR2: MGHDK and SYGVNS. This CDR3 region has 10 residues. The CDR3 is CATSTDTQYF. The CDR3, as DNA: TGTGCCACCTCGACAGATACGCAGTATTTT.

The chain joins TRBV11-1 to TRBJ2-2; 12 bases map to TRBD2. Losses at the gene ends were 4 bases for V and 7 bases for J; bases not matched to a gene: 4. CDR1 and CDR2 from the germline V gene are SGHAT and FQDESV (reference sequence). The CDR3 totals 15 residues. CDR3 residues: CASSSRLAGVGELFF. In nucleotides, the CDR3 is TGTGCCAGCAGCTCCAGACTAGCGGGAGTCGGGGAGCTGTTTTTT.

The rearrangement uses TRBV15 and TRBJ1-5, with 8 bases fitting TRBD1. The length of the CDR3 is 15 residues. Trimming removed 2 bases from V and 10 bases from J; junction bases left unmatched: 10. Per the germline V gene, CDR1 is LNHNV and CDR2 is YYDKDF (reference sequence). The CDR3 spells CATSRWTGTISPQHF. The CDR3 coding sequence is TGTGCCACCAGCAGATGGACAGGGACAATCAGCCCCCAGCATTTT.

The chain joins TRBV27 to TRBJ2-7, with D perhaps matching TRBD1 (6 bases). This CDR3 contains 13 residues. Trimming shortened V by 3 bases and J by 7 bases, and 13 bases separated the two germline ends. Looked up from germline, CDR1 is MNHEY and CDR2 is SMNVEV (reference sequence). The CDR3 bases are TGTGCCAGCAGTTTGAACAGGGCGCGGGAGCAGTACTTC. Amino acid sequence: CASSLNRAREQYF.

This rearrangement joins TRBV10-1 to TRBJ2-1; 7 bases agree with TRBD2. This CDR3 spans 17 amino acids. Germline V CDR1 and CDR2: WNHNN, SYGVQD (reference sequence). V lost 3 bases, J lost 0 bases, and 8 bases stayed unmatched. The CDR3 DNA sequence: TGCGCCAGCAGTGAAGGTGGCGGGAGCCCCTCCTACAATGAGCAGTTCTTC. Protein product: CASSEGGGSPSYNEQFF.

V usage is TRBV5-8 and J usage is TRBJ1-3; TRBD1 matches 8 bases. Germline loops: CDR1 SGHTS, CDR2 YDEGEE. Trimming cost V 0 bases and J 1 base; bases outside gene matches: 3. The CDR3 is 16 residues long. The CDR3 bases are TGTGCCAGCAGCTTGGGACAGGGGCGTTCTGGAAACACCATATATTTT. Its protein is CASSLGQGRSGNTIYF.

This clone appeared once. CDR3 loop: CASSQDRVETQYF. CDR3 bases: TGTGCCAGCAGTCAGGACAGGGTGGAGACCCAGTACTTC. This chain connects TRBV5-4 to TRBJ2-5; TRBD1 aligns across 8 bases. The CDR3 loop spans 13 amino acids. Germline CDR1 and CDR2: SGHNT and YYREEE (reference sequence). Trimming cost V 5 bases and J 5 bases; bases outside gene matches: 5.

The chain combines TRBV5-7 with TRBJ1-1, with D possibly TRBD1 on 5 matching bases. TRBV5-7 is sorted into the ORF group, with uncertain function. Trimming stripped 1 base from V and 5 bases from J, with 12 bases between. The CDR3 length is 14 residues. For the CDR3, the DNA is TGTGCCAGCAGCTTGTGCGGGGCCGAAACTGAAGCTTTCTTT. As protein: CASSLCGAETEAFF.

This clone was recorded once. The gene calls are TRBV7-3 and TRBJ2-1, with D perhaps being TRBD1 or TRBD2 (5 bases each). This CDR3 contains 16 residues. Germline assignment: CDR1 SGHTA and CDR2 FQGTGA. Trimming stripped 6 bases from V and 12 bases from J, with 27 bases between. CDR3 in DNA: TGTGCCAGCAGTGTGGGTGGGACCGCAGATATGGGTGGGCAGTTCTTC. Translated: CASSVGGTADMGGQFF.